This record concerns one T cell receptor (beta chain) sequence. There is no known antigen for this receptor. No qualities accompany the bases; no much larger clone lies one base away. This sample was included in a study of cytomegalovirus exposure and HLA in healthy donors (dated by TCRdb to between 2016 and 2019). Regarding the complete study: According to an earlier analysis of 587 of the donors, about 179 million T cells yielded over 100 million unique TCR beta sequences and more than 250 Gb of sequence data. Approximately 310 gigabases of sequencing data and approximately 92 million unique TCR sequences made up an early release that covered several hundred HLA-typed donors. The genetic ancestry cluster associated with self-reported Caucasian donors included 80% to 90% of the roughly 390 genotyped donors. The aim of the study was to test whether cataloging public T cell receptors could identify signatures of past pathogen exposure. The study profiled the T cell repertoires of more than 500 subjects by immunosequencing and related them to cytomegalovirus serostatus. A separate validation cohort of about 110 different subjects was used in addition to the 666-subject first cohort. High-throughput TCR immunosequencing, statistical association of individual TCRs with disease status, and machine learning were combined to predict cytomegalovirus infection status. A later analysis re-examined previously published TCR beta repertoires from around 670 donors and added high-resolution HLA genotyping to investigate patterns of TCR occurrence. Rather than drawing on any new phenotypic data, the later analysis identified candidate immune exposures from TCR beta sequences and the way those sequences occurred across donors. An earlier analysis of some 600 of the donors applied high-throughput TCR beta sequencing to assess whether each TCR beta V gene segment acted as functional or pseudogenic. Alongside the repertoire data, information on donor age, sex, ethnicity and CMV serostatus was compiled. Genome-wide SNP genotypes for about 60% of the roughly 700 donors were used in a later genetic analysis, which treated that subset as a discovery cohort. All discovery cohort repertoires had been generated on a single sequencing platform. Class I and class II HLA loci were covered by the typing at four-digit resolution. The number of typed donors differed by locus: about 629-630 for A, B, C, DRB1 and DQB1; some 500 for DQA1; about 600 for DPA1; and roughly 470 for DPB1. Five DR-DQ haplotypes were treated as single units for association and clustering because of strong linkage in the cohort. Among 398 genotyped donors of the cohort, an average of about 240,000 unique TCR beta nucleotide sequences were sequenced per donor, about a sixth of them non-productive.

From the cysteine up to the phenylalanine, the CDR3 has a length of 13 residues. CDR3 DNA only is kept here, 39 bases in frame from base 1. Trimming takes 8 bases from V and 5 bases from J, and the germline ends sit 15 bases apart. Per the germline V gene (reference sequence), LNHDA is the CDR1 and SQIVND is the CDR2. In total, approximately 700 healthy bone marrow donors made up the cohort. At the time of sampling, all cohort members were nominally healthy, though unrecorded immune exposures were likely present. The donor was CMV seropositive and belonged to the group of 250 to 300 seropositive cohort members. A peripheral blood sample was provided by each donor, and peripheral blood mononuclear cells were used for TCR beta sequencing. The Qiagen DNeasy Blood Extraction Kit was used to extract genomic DNA from the blood cell samples. Libraries came from the immunoSEQ multiplex PCR assay. A mixture of 60 forward primers for TCR Vbeta segments and 13 reverse primers for TCR Jbeta segments was used in the multiplex PCR. Amplification of the CDR3 region of rearranged TCR beta genes was performed with a multiplex PCR assay on genomic DNA. The amplified TCR beta libraries were sequenced on the Illumina HiSeq System as 87-base-pair reads. The study's processing was this. Across the roughly 600 repertoires, a later analysis counted approximately 83 million unique TCR beta chains, 9.5 million to 13 million of which were shared by at least two donors. Raw reads were error-corrected and collapsed into unique sequences with a nearest-neighbor algorithm that merged closely related sequences to remove PCR and sequencing errors. Alignment of CDR3 sequences to IMGT reference sequences was used to assign V, D and J gene segments. For a sequence to be retained, a match of at least six nucleotides was required to both a V gene segment and a J gene segment. A rearrangement was called productive if the CDR3 had no stop codons and remained in frame with V and J, and every other rearrangement was called non-productive. CDR3 was defined according to IMGT convention as the region running from the second conserved V-encoded cysteine to the conserved J-encoded phenylalanine. In an earlier analysis of 550 to 650 of the donors, sequences lacking an unambiguous match to a single V gene segment were excluded. In an earlier analysis of approximately 590 of the donors, a V segment was called functional when productive rearrangements were above 56.7%, and segregating when the standard deviation between donors exceeded 5%. To diagnose cytomegalovirus status from the catalog of TCR beta chain sequences, a statistical classification framework was built. In a later analysis, TCR nucleotide sequences were compared against IMGT/GENE-DB human TR gene sequences so that V and J genes could be assigned. The TCRdist pipeline was used in a later analysis to assign CDR3 sequences and most-parsimonious VDJ recombination scenarios. A later analysis defined each TCR beta chain by its CDR3 amino acid sequence plus V-gene family, and excluded reads lacking a unique V-gene family. As a way to deal with suspected cross-contamination and a sequencing artifact, a later analysis dropped under 600 nucleotide sequences that were highly shared and had low generation probability. In a later analysis, a clonal expansion index for each public chain was calculated from normalized within-repertoire ranks of inferred template counts. In a later analysis, generation probabilities were computed with a VDJ recombination model fitted to out-of-frame rearrangements, and the resulting probabilities were checked against IGoR. A later analysis scored TCR-TCR, TCR-HLA and TCR-CMV co-occurrence with hypergeometric tests, applying a repertoire-size bias correction to TCR pairs. To estimate false discovery rates, a later analysis permuted the HLA or CMV assignments 20 times. In a later analysis, co-occurring TCRs were grouped using DBSCAN, with TCRdist sequence similarity added in when clustering inside HLA-allele-positive subsets. Repertoires with fewer than 30,000 or more than 120,000 public chains, plus five repertoires with anomalous nucleotide sharing, were excluded from co-occurrence clustering. TCRdb limited this immuneACCESS table to in-frame rearrangements with V and J called. A share of clones is missing; checked studies link under half to unresolved V genes, and the rest is unexplained. The V and J calls and clone size were taken over from that table, and D and trimming were inferred from the DNA. The sample includes over 100,000 clones, with around 80% observed a single time. About 5.4% of the sample belongs to the ten largest clones.

What the study reported, not specific to this receptor: Because some donors lacked HLA typing at each locus, the association tests relied only on the typed subset. A further reported finding was that TCR beta sequences accurately predicted the HLA-A and HLA-B alleles for most subjects in the first cohort. Some IMGT-functional V segments, including TRBV6-2 and TRBV6-3, could not be told apart with the 87-base-pair reads, so those segments were excluded. Most TCR sequences were seen in very few donors, while some public TCRs were found in many individuals. A later analysis found that HLA-associated TCR beta chains were more clonally expanded and had lower generation probabilities than equally common non-associated chains. The authors suggested that the approach could potentially be extended to other disease states and immunological phenotypes. The cohort was sequenced for TCR beta chains only, and without alpha or paired-chain data the features that could be detected were limited. The presence/absence analyses assumed that sequencing depth was roughly uniform across donors, and that assumption may not be true. According to a later analysis, TCR association rates differed among HLA loci, with DRB1 alleles showing the most associated TCRs and HLA-C alleles showing the fewest. Assigning TCR associations to individual alleles was difficult when HLA alleles, especially DR and DQ, strongly co-occurred. Linkage disequilibrium might explain the correlated functional status among segregating V segments, but an unknown experimental factor could not be excluded. For the cohort, immune exposure information was limited to CMV serostatus. Three of the identified cytomegalovirus-associated TCR beta chains were confirmed in vitro to be specific for cytomegalovirus antigens. Because counts were too low, roughly 16 rarely observed V segments, including chromosome 9 orphons, were left out of the earlier analysis of 587 of the donors. A later analysis reported that several top co-occurrence clusters appeared linked to parvovirus B19, influenza, CMV and Epstein-Barr virus. In a later genetic analysis, a missense DCLRE1C variant was associated with V-gene and J-gene trimming of TCR beta chains, and the association was replicated in an independent cohort. The study gave a list of some 150 TCR beta chains associated with cytomegalovirus. A cluster of highly shared sequence variants was judged likely to represent a technical artifact of the sequencing pipeline. A later analysis found that most CMV-associated TCR beta chains appeared HLA-restricted, with HLA associations seemingly driven largely by CMV exposure. An earlier analysis of roughly 570 of the donors showed that most TCR beta V segments appeared in productive rearrangements either about 90% or about 30% of the time, which broadly matched IMGT annotations. The classifier was reported to diagnose cytomegalovirus status with high specificity and sensitivity in both the original and validation cohorts. In a later genetic analysis, fewer N-insertions in productive TCRs were reported among donors in an Asian-associated ancestry cluster than the approximately 670-donor mean. In a later analysis, around 17,000 TCR beta sequences were associated with specific HLA alleles at a false discovery rate of 0.05.

The sequence derives from a woman aged 18 to 35 in good health and CMV-seropositive. The chain uses TRBV19 and TRBJ1-1, and the D gene may be TRBD1, 6 bases matching. The specimen sequenced was PBMCs. DNA sequence: TGTGCCAGTCAGGAACAGGGAGGGACTGAAGCTTTCTTT. It translates to CASQEQGGTEAFF.